A single TCR beta chain is shown here with its context. Its antigen is currently unknown. Trimming left V 4 bases short and J 8 bases short, with 19 bases between. This CDR3 spans 15 amino acids. Germline values: CDR1 SGHDT, CDR2 YYEEEE. This sample is part of a study of T cell repertoires in cytomegalovirus infection. Whole-study findings and limits: HLA-C-restricted CMV-specific TCR beta clonotypes were dominant in the ex vivo response.

TCRdb re-analysed the reads in MiXCR, keeping a single row per CDR3 protein. The table lists around 120,000 distinct CDR3 sequences, around 45% of them singletons, with approximately 69% in the top ten. The sample in question was CD8+ T cells from cultured PBMCs, obtained from culture after CMV antigen stimulation. The sequence derives from a human donor in good health (CMV status not recorded). Some clones in this sample may be carry-over from other donors' samples. The chain is built from TRBV5-6 and TRBJ2-1; the D gene is possibly TRBD2 (5 bases). The CDR3 region is CASSPYRRRFDEQFF. The CDR3 region has the DNA TGTGCCAGCAGCCCATATCGGAGGAGATTCGATGAGCAGTTCTTC.